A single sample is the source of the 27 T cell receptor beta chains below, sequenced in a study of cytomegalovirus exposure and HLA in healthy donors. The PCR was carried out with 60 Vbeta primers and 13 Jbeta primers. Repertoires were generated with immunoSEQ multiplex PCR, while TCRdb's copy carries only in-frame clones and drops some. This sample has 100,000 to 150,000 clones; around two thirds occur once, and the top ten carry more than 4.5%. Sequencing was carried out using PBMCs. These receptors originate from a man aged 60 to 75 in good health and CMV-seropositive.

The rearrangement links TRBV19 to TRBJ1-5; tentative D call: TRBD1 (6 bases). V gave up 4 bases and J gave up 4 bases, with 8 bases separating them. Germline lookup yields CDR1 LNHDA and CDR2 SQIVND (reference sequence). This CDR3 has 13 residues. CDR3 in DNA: TGTGCCAGTAGTACAGACAGGAATCAGCCCCAGCATTTT. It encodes CASSTDRNQPQHF.

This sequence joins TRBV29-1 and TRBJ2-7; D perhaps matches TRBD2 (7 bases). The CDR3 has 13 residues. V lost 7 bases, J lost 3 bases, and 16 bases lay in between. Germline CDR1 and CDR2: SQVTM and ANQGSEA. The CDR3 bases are TGCAGCGCCGGACTAGGGGGGGACTACGAGCAGTACTTC. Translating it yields CSAGLGGDYEQYF.

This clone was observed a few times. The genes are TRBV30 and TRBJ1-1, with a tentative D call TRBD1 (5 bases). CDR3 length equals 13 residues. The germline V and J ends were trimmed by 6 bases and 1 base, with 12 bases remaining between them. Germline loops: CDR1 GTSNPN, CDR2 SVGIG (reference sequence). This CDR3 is CACLDQGNTEAFF. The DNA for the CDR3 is TGTGCCTGCCTGGATCAGGGGAACACTGAAGCTTTCTTT. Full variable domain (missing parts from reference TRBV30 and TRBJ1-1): SQTIHQWPATLVQPVGSPLSLECTVEGTSNPNLYWYRQAAGRGLQLLFYSVGIGQISSEVPQNLSASRPQDRQFILSSKKLLLSDSGFYLCACLDQGNTEAFFGQGTRLTVV.

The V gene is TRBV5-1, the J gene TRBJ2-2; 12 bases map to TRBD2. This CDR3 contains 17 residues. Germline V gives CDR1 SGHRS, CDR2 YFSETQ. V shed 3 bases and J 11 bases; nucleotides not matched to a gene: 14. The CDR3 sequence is CASSSPSGGASAAELFF. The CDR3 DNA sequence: TGCGCCAGCAGCTCCCCTAGCGGGGGGGCTTCCGCAGCAGAGCTGTTTTTT.

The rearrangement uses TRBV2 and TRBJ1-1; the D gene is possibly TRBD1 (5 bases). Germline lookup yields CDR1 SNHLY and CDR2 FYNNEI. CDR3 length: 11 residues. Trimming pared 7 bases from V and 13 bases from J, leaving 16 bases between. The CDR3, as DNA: TGTGCCAGCACTTATCAGGGTGGTTTTTTCTTT. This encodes CASTYQGGFFF.

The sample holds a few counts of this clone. The CDR3 loop reads CASSLEPWTEKLFF. The CDR3 DNA reads as TGTGCCAGCAGCTTAGAGCCCTGGACAGAAAAACTGTTTTTT. V and J are TRBV11-2 and TRBJ1-4, with D tentatively TRBD1 (5 bases). The germline V and J ends were trimmed by 0 bases and 8 bases, with 10 bases remaining between them. In germline, CDR1 is SGHAT, CDR2 FQNNGV. This CDR3 region has 14 residues.

Here the CDR3 reads CASSGPGGAYEQYF. Here the CDR3 DNA reads TGTGCCAGCAGTGGCCCCGGGGGAGCCTACGAGCAGTACTTC. J is TRBJ2-7 and V is TRBV2; D possibly corresponds to TRBD2 (6 bases). With 4 bases removed from V and 2 bases from J, the gap between germline ends came to 12 bases. This CDR3 contains 14 residues. Germline V CDR1 and CDR2: SNHLY, FYNNEI.

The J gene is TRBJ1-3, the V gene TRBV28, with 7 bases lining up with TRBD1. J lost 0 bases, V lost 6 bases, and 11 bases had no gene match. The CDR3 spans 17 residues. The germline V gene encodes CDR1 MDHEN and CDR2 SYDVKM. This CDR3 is CASRLTGTEYSGNTIYF. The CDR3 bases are TGTGCCAGCAGGCTCACAGGGACAGAGTACTCTGGAAACACCATATATTTT.

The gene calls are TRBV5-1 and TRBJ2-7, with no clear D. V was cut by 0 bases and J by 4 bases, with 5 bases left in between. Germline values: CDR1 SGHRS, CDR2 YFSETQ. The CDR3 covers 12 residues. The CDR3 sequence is CASSLGGYEQYF. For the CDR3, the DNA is TGCGCCAGCAGCTTGGGAGGTTACGAGCAGTACTTC.

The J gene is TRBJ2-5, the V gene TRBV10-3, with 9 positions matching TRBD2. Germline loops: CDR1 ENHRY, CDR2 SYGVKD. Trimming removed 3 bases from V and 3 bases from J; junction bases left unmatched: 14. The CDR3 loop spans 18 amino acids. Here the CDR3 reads CAISDRSSSGGLEETQYF. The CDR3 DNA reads TGTGCCATCAGTGATAGATCCTCGAGCGGGGGGTTAGAAGAGACCCAGTACTTC.

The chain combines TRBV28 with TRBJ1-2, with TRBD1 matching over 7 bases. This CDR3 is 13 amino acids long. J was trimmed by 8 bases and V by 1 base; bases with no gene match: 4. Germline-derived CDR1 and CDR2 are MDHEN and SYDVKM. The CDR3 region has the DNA TGTGCCAGCAGTTTATCGAGGGGGCTGGGCTACACCTTC. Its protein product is CASSLSRGLGYTF.

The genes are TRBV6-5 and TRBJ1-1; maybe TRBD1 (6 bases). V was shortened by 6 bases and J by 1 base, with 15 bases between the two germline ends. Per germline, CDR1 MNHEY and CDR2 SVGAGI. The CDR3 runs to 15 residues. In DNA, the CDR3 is TGTGCCAGCAGAAGCCGGACAGACCAGAACACTGAAGCTTTCTTT. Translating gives CASRSRTDQNTEAFF.

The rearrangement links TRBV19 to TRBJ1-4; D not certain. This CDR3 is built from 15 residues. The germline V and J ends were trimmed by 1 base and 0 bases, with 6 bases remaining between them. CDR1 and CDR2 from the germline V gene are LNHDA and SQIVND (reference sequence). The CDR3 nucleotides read TGTGCCAGTAGTATAGGAGGAACAACTAATGAAAAACTGTTTTTT. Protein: CASSIGGTTNEKLFF. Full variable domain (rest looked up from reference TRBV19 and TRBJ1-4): DGGITQSPKYLFRKEGQNVTLSCEQNLNHDAMYWYRQDPGQGLRLIYYSQIVNDFQKGDIAEGYSVSREKKESFPLTVTSAQKNPTAFYLCASSIGGTTNEKLFFGSGTQLSVL.

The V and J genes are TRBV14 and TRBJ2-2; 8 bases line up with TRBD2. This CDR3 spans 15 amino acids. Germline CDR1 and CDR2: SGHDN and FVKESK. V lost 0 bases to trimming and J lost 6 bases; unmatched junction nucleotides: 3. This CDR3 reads CASSQEPAGAGELFF. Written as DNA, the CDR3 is TGTGCCAGCAGCCAAGAACCAGCGGGGGCCGGGGAGCTGTTTTTT.

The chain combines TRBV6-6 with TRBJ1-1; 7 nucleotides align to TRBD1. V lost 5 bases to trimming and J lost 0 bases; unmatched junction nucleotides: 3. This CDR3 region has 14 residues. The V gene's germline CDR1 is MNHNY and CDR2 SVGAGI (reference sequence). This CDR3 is CASSRDSMNTEAFF. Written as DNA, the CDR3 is TGTGCCAGCAGTAGGGACAGCATGAACACTGAAGCTTTCTTT.

CDR3 residues: CASSVDPSGVHEQYF. The CDR3 DNA is TGTGCCAGCAGCGTAGACCCTAGCGGGGTCCACGAGCAGTACTTC. The chain is built from TRBV9 and TRBJ2-5, with TRBD2 identical over 9 bases. The J call is doubtful: the DNA matches TRBJ2-7 better. From germline, CDR1 is SGDLS and CDR2 YYNGEE. The CDR3 loop spans 15 amino acids.

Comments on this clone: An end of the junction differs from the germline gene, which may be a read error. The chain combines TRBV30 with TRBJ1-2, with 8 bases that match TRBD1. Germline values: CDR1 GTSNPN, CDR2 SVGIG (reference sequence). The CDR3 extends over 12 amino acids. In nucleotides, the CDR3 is TGTGCCTGGGGGACAGGAGGGGGTGGCTACCCCTTC. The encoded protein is CAWGTGGGGYPF.

CDR3: CAWRAGQGSFYF. Written as DNA, the CDR3 is TGTGCCTGGAGAGCGGGACAGGGGTCCTTTTACTTC. V gene TRBV30 combines with J gene TRBJ2-7, with TRBD1 identical over 10 bases. Looked up from germline, CDR1 is GTSNPN and CDR2 is SVGIG (reference sequence). The CDR3 loop spans 12 amino acids. Trimming at V came to 3 bases and at J to 13 bases, leaving 9 bases not matched to a gene. Looking up the rest from reference TRBV30 and TRBJ2-7 gives the full variable domain: SQTIHQWPATLVQPVGSPLSLECTVEGTSNPNLYWYRQAAGRGLQLLFYSVGIGQISSEVPQNLSASRPQDRQFILSSKKLLLSDSGFYLCAWRAGQGSFYFGPGTRLTVT.

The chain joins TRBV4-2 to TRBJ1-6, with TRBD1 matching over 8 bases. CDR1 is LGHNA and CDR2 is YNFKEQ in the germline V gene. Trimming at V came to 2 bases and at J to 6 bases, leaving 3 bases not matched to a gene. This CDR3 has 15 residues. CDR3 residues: CASSQWTGSNSPLHF. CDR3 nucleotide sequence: TGTGCCAGCAGCCAATGGACAGGGAGTAATTCACCCCTCCACTTT.

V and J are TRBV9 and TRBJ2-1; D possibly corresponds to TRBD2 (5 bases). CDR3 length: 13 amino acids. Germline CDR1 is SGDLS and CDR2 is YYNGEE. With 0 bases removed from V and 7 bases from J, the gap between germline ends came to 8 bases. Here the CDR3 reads CASSVGGWNEQFF. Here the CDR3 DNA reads TGTGCCAGCAGCGTAGGAGGGTGGAATGAGCAGTTCTTC.

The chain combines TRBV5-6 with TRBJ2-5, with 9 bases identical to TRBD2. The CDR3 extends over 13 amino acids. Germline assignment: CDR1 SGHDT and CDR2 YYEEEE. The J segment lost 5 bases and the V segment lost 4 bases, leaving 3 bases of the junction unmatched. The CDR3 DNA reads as TGTGCCAGCAGCCCCGCGGGAGGGGAGACCCAGTACTTC. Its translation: CASSPAGGETQYF.

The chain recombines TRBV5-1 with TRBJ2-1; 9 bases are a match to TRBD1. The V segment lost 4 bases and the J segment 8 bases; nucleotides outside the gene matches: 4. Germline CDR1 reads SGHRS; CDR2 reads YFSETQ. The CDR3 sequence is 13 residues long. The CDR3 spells CASSPRTGDEQFF. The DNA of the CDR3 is TGCGCCAGCAGCCCCCGGACAGGGGATGAGCAGTTCTTC.

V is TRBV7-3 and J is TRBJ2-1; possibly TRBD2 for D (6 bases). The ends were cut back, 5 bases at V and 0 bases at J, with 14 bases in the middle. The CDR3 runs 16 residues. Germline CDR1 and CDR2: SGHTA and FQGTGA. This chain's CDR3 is CASSPQGGDSYNEQFF. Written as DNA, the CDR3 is TGTGCCAGCAGCCCCCAAGGCGGGGACTCCTACAATGAGCAGTTCTTC.

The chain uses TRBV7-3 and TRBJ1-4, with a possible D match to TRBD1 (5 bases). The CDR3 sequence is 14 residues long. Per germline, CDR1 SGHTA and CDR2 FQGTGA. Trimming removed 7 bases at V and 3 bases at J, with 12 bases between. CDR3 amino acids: CASTGGEPNEKLFF. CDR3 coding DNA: TGTGCCAGCACGGGAGGGGAACCTAATGAAAAACTGTTTTTT.

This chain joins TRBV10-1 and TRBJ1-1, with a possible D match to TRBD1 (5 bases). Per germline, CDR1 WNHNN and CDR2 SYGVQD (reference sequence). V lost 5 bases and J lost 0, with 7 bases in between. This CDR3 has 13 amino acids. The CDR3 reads CASSQGLNTEAFF. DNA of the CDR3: TGCGCCAGCAGTCAGGGATTGAACACTGAAGCTTTCTTT.

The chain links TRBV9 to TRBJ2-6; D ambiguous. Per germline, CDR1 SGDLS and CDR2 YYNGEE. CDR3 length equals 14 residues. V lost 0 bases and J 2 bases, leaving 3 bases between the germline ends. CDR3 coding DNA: TGTGCCAGCAGCGTAGCGGCTGGGGCCAACGTCCTGACTTTC. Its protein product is CASSVAAGANVLTF. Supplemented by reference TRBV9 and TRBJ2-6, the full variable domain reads DSGVTQTPKHLITATGQRVTLRCSPRSGDLSVYWYQQSLDQGLQFLIQYYNGEERAKGNILERFSAQQFPDLHSELNLSSLELGDSALYFCASSVAAGANVLTFGAGSRLTVL.

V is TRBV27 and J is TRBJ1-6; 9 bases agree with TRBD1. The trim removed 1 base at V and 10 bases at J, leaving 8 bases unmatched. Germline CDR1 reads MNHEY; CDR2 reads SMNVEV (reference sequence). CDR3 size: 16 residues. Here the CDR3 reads CASSLWLQGAWSPLHF. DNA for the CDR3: TGTGCCAGCAGTTTATGGTTACAGGGGGCATGGTCACCCCTCCACTTT.